The present T cell receptor beta chain was sequenced within a study of blood T cell repertoires in COVID-19. Study at large: The study drew acute and convalescent COVID-19 samples from the United States, Italy and Spain.

Profiled with immunoSEQ multiplex PCR; TCRdb holds only in-frame clones, not every one. The top ten clones hold 2.1% of a sample with about 250,000 clones, around nine tenths of them seen once. Trimming removed 5 bases from V and 0 bases from J; junction bases left unmatched: 6. Per germline, CDR1 SNHLY and CDR2 FYNNEI. The CDR3 totals 15 residues. The sample comprised peripheral blood. The gene calls are TRBV2 and TRBJ1-2, with 7 bases fitting TRBD1. The sequence derives from a woman aged 40 to 50 who had recovered from COVID-19. CDR3 nucleotides: TGTGCCAGCAGTCCAGAAGGACAGGCTAACTATGGCTACACCTTC. Translating gives CASSPEGQANYGYTF.